The next 8 T cell receptor beta chains were all read from a single sample in a study of T cells after yellow fever vaccination. Each CDR3 protein is one row after TCRdb ran MiXCR on the 5' RACE reads. This sample has some 160,000 distinct CDR3 sequences; around 9% occur once, and the top ten carry roughly a third. The sequenced sample was CD8+ T cells sorted from PBMCs, obtained 45 days after the yellow fever booster vaccination. Receptors were obtained from a man younger than 30 who received the YFV17D yellow fever vaccine.

This clonotype turned up a few times. CDR3 residues: CASSYSGGGDGYTF. The CDR3 DNA follows: TGTGCCAGCAGTTACTCGGGGGGAGGTGATGGCTACACCTTC. The chain is built from TRBV6-5 and TRBJ1-2; D is possibly TRBD1 (5 bases). Germline V CDR1 and CDR2: MNHEY, SVGAGI. CDR3 length: 14 amino acids. Deletions cut 0 bases from V and 6 bases from J, with 11 bases between.

The chain recombines TRBV7-3 with TRBJ2-7; TRBD1 is a possible D gene (5 bases). From germline, CDR1 is SGHTA and CDR2 FQGTGA. This CDR3 region has 13 residues. The V end was cut by 2 bases, the J end by 6 bases, with 11 bases between. The CDR3 is CASSLAGSGEQYF. The DNA of the CDR3 is TGTGCCAGCAGCTTAGCAGGGTCGGGCGAGCAGTACTTC.

This clonotype has at least ten counts. V usage is TRBV24-1 and J usage is TRBJ2-3; maybe TRBD2 (6 bases). The CDR3 length is 14 residues. Deletions cut 7 bases from V and 2 bases from J, with 12 bases between. CDR1 and CDR2 (germline): KGHDR, SFDVKD. The CDR3 reads CATRYSGYTDTQYF. The CDR3 DNA reads as TGTGCCACCAGGTATAGCGGTTACACAGATACGCAGTATTTT.

A few counts support this clonotype. The chain employs TRBV27 and TRBJ1-1; a weak D match, TRBD1 (5 bases). The CDR3 is 15 amino acids. CDR1 is MNHEY and CDR2 is SMNVEV in the germline V gene (reference sequence). Trimming took off 8 bases at V and 2 bases at J, with 18 bases between the two ends. The DNA of the CDR3 is TGTGCCAGCCAAATGTGGGGGGGGAGAAACACTGAAGCTTTCTTT. This sequence encodes CASQMWGGRNTEAFF.

This clonotype was seen more than once but under ten times. The rearrangement links TRBV6-1 to TRBJ2-7; perhaps TRBD2 as D (5 bases). The CDR3 extends over 15 amino acids. V was cut by 5 bases and J by 12 bases, with 26 bases left in between. Germline V gene lookup returns CDR1 MNHNS and CDR2 SASEGT. The DNA of the CDR3 is TGTGCCAGCAGTCCTCGGGGTGGCAGCTCCACGAGCGGGTACGTC. It encodes CASSPRGGSSTSGYV.

V and J are TRBV11-2 and TRBJ2-2; 9 nucleotides agree with TRBD2. Trimming at V came to 3 bases and at J to 4 bases, leaving 9 bases not matched to a gene. The CDR3 has 17 amino acids. Germline lookup yields CDR1 SGHAT and CDR2 FQNNGV. The CDR3 DNA is TGTGCCAGCAGCTTTGGTGCGGGGGGGCGAGGCACCGGGGAGCTGTTTTTT. Protein product: CASSFGAGGRGTGELFF.

This clonotype was picked up many times. V and J are TRBV6-5 and TRBJ2-3, with D perhaps TRBD1 (6 bases). The V and J ends lost 8 bases and 3 bases respectively, with 9 bases between them. This CDR3 has 12 residues. The germline V gene has CDR1 MNHEY and CDR2 SVGAGI. The CDR3 bases are TGTGCCAGCGGGGGCTCTACAGATACGCAGTATTTT. It translates to CASGGSTDTQYF.

At least ten counts were recorded for this clonotype. The chain is built from TRBV29-1 and TRBJ2-1, with 8 bases identical to TRBD2. Germline values: CDR1 SQVTM, CDR2 ANQGSEA. This CDR3 has 15 amino acids. V lost 0 bases, J lost 6 bases, and 7 bases stayed unmatched. The CDR3 sequence is CSVEEGRGGLNEQFF. Written as DNA, the CDR3 is TGCAGCGTTGAAGAGGGTCGGGGGGGCCTCAATGAGCAGTTCTTC.